This T cell receptor (beta chain) stems from a study of identical twins. Looked up from germline, CDR1 is DFQATT and CDR2 is SNEGSKA (reference sequence). V dropped 3 bases and J dropped 0 bases, with 9 bases sitting between them. The CDR3 covers 15 residues. Unique molecular identifiers were present on cDNA, and template switching added a universal primer site. MiXCR, run by TCRdb on the 5' RACE reads, gives a single entry per CDR3 protein. This table has about 700,000 distinct CDR3 sequences, 8.5% to 9% appearing once. A further study also used this sample, focusing on yellow fever vaccine responses in identical twins.

The clonotype originates from a young woman in good health. The rearrangement links TRBV20-1 to TRBJ2-6; D gene ambiguous. Sequences were obtained from PBMCs. CDR3 sequence (DNA): TGCAGTGCTAGTAGCATTTTCTCTGGGGCCAACGTCCTGACTTTC. It translates to CSASSIFSGANVLTF.